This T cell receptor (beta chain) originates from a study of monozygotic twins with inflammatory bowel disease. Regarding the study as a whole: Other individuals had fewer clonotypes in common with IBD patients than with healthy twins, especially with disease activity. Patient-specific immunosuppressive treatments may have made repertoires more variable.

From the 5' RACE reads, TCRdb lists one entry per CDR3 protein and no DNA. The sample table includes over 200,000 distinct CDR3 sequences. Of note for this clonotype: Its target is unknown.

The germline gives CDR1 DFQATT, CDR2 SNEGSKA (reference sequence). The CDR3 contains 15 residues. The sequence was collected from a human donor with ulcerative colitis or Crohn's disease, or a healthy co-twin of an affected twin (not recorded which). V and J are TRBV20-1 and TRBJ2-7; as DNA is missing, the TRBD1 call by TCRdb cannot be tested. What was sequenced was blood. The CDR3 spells CSAREYRVDSYEQYF.